This T cell receptor (beta chain) is drawn from a study of cytomegalovirus exposure and HLA in healthy donors (dated 2017 in TCRdb). For the study in its entirety: An earlier analysis of about 530 of the donors reported 250 to 350 Gb of sequence data and around 120 million unique TCR beta sequences obtained from 150 million to 200 million T cells. Every repertoire in the discovery cohort had been generated on one and the same sequencing platform. Of the roughly 400 genotyped donors, 81% fell in the genetic ancestry cluster associated with self-reported Caucasian donors. Because of strong linkage in the cohort, 4 to 6 DR-DQ haplotypes were treated as single units for association and clustering. A later analysis re-examined previously published TCR beta repertoires from over 500 donors and added high-resolution HLA genotyping to investigate patterns of TCR occurrence. An early release covering roughly 580 HLA-typed donors comprised about 300 gigabases of sequencing data and around 85 million unique TCR sequences. In a later genetic analysis, genome-wide SNP genotypes for about 65% of the roughly 670 donors were used, and that subset was treated as a discovery cohort. In addition to the first cohort of 666 subjects, a separate validation cohort of 100 to 150 different subjects was used. Typing coverage varied by locus: roughly 629-640 donors for A, B, C, DRB1 and DQB1; approximately 500 for DQA1; approximately 610 for DPA1; 400 to 480 for DPB1. Donor age, sex, ethnicity and CMV serostatus were compiled together with the repertoire data. To predict cytomegalovirus infection status, the study brought together high-throughput TCR immunosequencing, statistical association of individual TCRs with disease status, and machine learning. HLA typing covered class I and class II loci at four-digit resolution. Among 300 to 500 genotyped donors of the cohort, an average of around 220,000 unique TCR beta nucleotide sequences was sequenced per donor, of which approximately 19% were non-productive. The study was designed to test whether signatures of past pathogen exposure could be identified by cataloging public T cell receptors. The later analysis used no new phenotypic data to find candidate immune exposures, relying instead on TCR beta sequences and their occurrence across donors. An earlier analysis of approximately 580 of the donors used high-throughput TCR beta sequencing to judge whether each TCR beta V gene segment behaved as functional or pseudogenic. Using immunosequencing, the study profiled T cell repertoires from 666 subjects and related those repertoires to cytomegalovirus serostatus. Study-wide conclusions, independent of this receptor: Immune exposure information for the cohort was limited to CMV serostatus. According to a later analysis, TCR association rates differed among HLA loci, with DRB1 alleles showing the most associated TCRs and HLA-C alleles showing the fewest. A later analysis found that HLA-associated TCR beta chains were more clonally expanded and had lower generation probabilities than equally common non-associated chains. Most TCR sequences were observed very rarely across donors, whereas some public TCRs were present in many individuals. Compared with the roughly 600-donor mean, donors in an Asian-associated ancestry cluster had fewer N-insertions in productive TCRs, according to a later genetic analysis. It was suggested by the authors that the approach could potentially be generalized to other disease states and immunological phenotypes. The study gave a list of roughly 150 TCR beta chains associated with cytomegalovirus. The sequencing pipeline was judged likely to have produced a cluster of highly shared sequence variants as a technical artifact. Because some donors lacked HLA typing at each locus, the association tests relied only on the typed subset. The classifier was reported to diagnose cytomegalovirus status with high specificity and sensitivity in both the original cohort and the validation cohort. Most CMV-associated TCR beta chains appeared to be HLA-restricted in a later analysis, and the HLA associations seemed to be driven largely by CMV exposure. In vitro tests confirmed that a few of the cytomegalovirus-associated TCR beta chains recognize cytomegalovirus antigens. Assigning TCR associations to individual alleles was difficult when HLA alleles, especially DR and DQ, strongly co-occurred. Correlated functional status among segregating V segments might reflect linkage disequilibrium, but an unknown experimental factor could not be ruled out. V-gene and J-gene trimming of TCR beta chains was associated with a missense DCLRE1C variant in a later genetic analysis, and the association was replicated in an independent cohort. In a later analysis, several top co-occurrence clusters were reported to appear linked to parvovirus B19, influenza, CMV and Epstein-Barr virus. In an earlier analysis of more than 450 of the donors, most TCR beta V segments were observed in productive rearrangements about 90% or about 30% of the time, broadly matching IMGT annotations. The earlier analysis of about 600 of the donors excluded fewer than 20 rarely observed V segments, including chromosome 9 orphons, because counts were too low. The 87-base-pair reads could not distinguish some IMGT-functional V segments, including TRBV6-2 and TRBV6-3, so those segments were excluded. In a later analysis, around 17,000 TCR beta sequences were associated with specific HLA alleles at a false discovery rate of 0.05. Roughly uniform sequencing depth across donors was assumed in presence/absence analyses, although this assumption may not hold. Only TCR beta chains were sequenced in this cohort, and the absence of alpha or paired-chain data limited detectable features. A further reported finding was that TCR beta sequences accurately predicted the HLA-A and HLA-B alleles for most subjects in the first cohort.

CDR1 SNHLY and CDR2 FYNNEI are derived from the germline V gene. Relative to germline, V is 4 bases shorter and J is 5 bases shorter, with 24 bases between their ends. Taken from cysteine to phenylalanine, the CDR3 has 18 residues. Just the 54-base CDR3 DNA is kept, in frame starting at base 1. The library was generated by the immunoSEQ multiplex PCR assay. A mixture of 60 forward primers for TCR Vbeta segments and 13 reverse primers for TCR Jbeta segments was used in the multiplex PCR. Amplification of the CDR3 region of rearranged TCR beta genes was performed with a multiplex PCR assay on genomic DNA. Amplified TCR beta libraries were sequenced as 87-base-pair reads on the Illumina HiSeq System. The study's processing was this. In a later analysis, some 80 million unique TCR beta chains were counted across the roughly 670 repertoires, and about 9.9 million of these chains were shared by at least two donors. Raw reads were error-corrected and collapsed into unique sequences with a nearest-neighbor algorithm that merged closely related sequences to remove PCR and sequencing errors. Alignment of CDR3 sequences to IMGT reference sequences was used to assign V, D and J gene segments. For a sequence to be retained, a match of at least six nucleotides to both a V gene segment and a J gene segment was required. Rearrangements were classified as productive when the CDR3 lacked stop codons and remained in frame with V and J, and all other rearrangements were classified as non-productive. Following IMGT convention, CDR3 was defined as the stretch from the second conserved V-encoded cysteine up to the conserved J-encoded phenylalanine. The earlier analysis of about 590 of the donors excluded sequences that lacked an unambiguous match to a single V gene segment. In an earlier analysis of roughly 500 of the donors, V segments were called functional above 56.7% productive rearrangements and were called segregating when the between-donor standard deviation exceeded 5%. A statistical classification framework was built for diagnosing cytomegalovirus status from the catalog of TCR beta chain sequences. In a later analysis, V and J genes were assigned by comparing TCR nucleotide sequences against IMGT/GENE-DB human TR gene sequences. In a later analysis, CDR3 sequences and most-parsimonious VDJ recombination scenarios were assigned using the TCRdist pipeline. In a later analysis, every TCR beta chain was defined by the combination of its CDR3 amino acid sequence and its V-gene family, and reads without a unique V-gene family were dropped. In a later analysis, some 600 highly shared, low-generation-probability nucleotide sequences were removed to address suspected cross-contamination and a sequencing artifact. In a later analysis, a clonal expansion index for each public chain was calculated from normalized within-repertoire ranks of inferred template counts. In a later analysis, generation probabilities were computed with a VDJ recombination model fitted to out-of-frame rearrangements, and the resulting probabilities were checked against IGoR. A later analysis scored TCR-TCR, TCR-HLA and TCR-CMV co-occurrence with hypergeometric tests, applying a repertoire-size bias correction to TCR pairs. A later analysis estimated false discovery rates by permuting HLA or CMV assignments 20 times. In a later analysis, co-occurring TCRs were grouped using DBSCAN, with TCRdist sequence similarity added in when clustering inside HLA-allele-positive subsets. Co-occurrence clustering excluded repertoires with fewer than 30,000 or more than 120,000 public chains, plus five with anomalous nucleotide sharing. TCRdb obtained this table from immuneACCESS and retained in-frame rearrangements with V and J assigned. These tables miss some clones; where compared with another copy, unresolved V genes account for less than half of the shortfall, and the remainder is unexplained. The DNA gave D and trimming, while V, J and clone size come from that table. The sample includes approximately 190,000 clones, with roughly 80% observed a single time. About 5.6% of the sample is in the top ten clones.

To note about this clone: What this receptor recognizes is not known. No much larger clone is present one base from it, and per-base qualities are unavailable.

The cohort was made up of 500 to 850 healthy bone marrow donors. All cohort members were sampled while nominally healthy, although unrecorded immune exposures were likely present. The donor tested CMV seropositive and was one of the 289 seropositive cohort members. A peripheral blood sample was provided by each donor, and peripheral blood mononuclear cells were used for TCR beta sequencing. Genomic DNA was extracted from the blood cell samples with the Qiagen DNeasy Blood Extraction Kit. The sequenced material came from PBMCs. This sequence originates from a young woman in good health and CMV-seropositive. The rearranged segments are TRBV2 and TRBJ2-1; 6 matching bases give a weak D call of TRBD2. The nucleotide sequence is TGTGCCAGCAGTGCTAGGAGGAACCCGGAGGGTTCTAACAATGAGCAGTTCTTC. Its translation is CASSARRNPEGSNNEQFF.